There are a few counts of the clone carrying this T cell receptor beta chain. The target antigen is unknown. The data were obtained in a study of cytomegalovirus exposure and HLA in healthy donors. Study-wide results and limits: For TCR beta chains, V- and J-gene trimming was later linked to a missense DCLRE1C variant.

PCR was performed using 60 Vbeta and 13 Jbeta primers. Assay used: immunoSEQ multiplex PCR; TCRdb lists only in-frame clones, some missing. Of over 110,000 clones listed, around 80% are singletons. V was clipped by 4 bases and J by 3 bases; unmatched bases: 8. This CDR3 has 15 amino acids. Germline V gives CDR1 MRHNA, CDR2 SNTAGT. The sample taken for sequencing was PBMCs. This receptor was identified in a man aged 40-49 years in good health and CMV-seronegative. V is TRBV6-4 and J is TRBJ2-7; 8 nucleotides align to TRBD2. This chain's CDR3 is CASSGARGDDYEQYF. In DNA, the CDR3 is TGTGCCAGCAGTGGCGCGCGGGGGGACGACTACGAGCAGTACTTC.